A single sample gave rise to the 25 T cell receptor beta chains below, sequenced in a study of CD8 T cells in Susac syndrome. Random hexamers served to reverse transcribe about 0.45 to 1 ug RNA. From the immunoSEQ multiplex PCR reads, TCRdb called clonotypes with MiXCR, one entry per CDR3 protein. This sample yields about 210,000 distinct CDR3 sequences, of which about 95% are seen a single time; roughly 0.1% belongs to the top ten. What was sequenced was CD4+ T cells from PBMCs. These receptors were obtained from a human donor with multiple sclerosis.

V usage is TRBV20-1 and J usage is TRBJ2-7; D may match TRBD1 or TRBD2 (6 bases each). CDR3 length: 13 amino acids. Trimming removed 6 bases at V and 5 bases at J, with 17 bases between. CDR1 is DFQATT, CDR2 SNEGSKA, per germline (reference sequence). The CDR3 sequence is CSAPGAREHEQYF. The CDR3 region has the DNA TGCAGTGCCCCGGGGGCCCGGGAGCACGAGCAGTACTTC.

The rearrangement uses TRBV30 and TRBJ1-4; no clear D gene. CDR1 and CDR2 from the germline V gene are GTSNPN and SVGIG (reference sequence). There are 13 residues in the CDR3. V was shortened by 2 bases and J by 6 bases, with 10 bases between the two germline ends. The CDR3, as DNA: TGTGCCTGGAGTTATGAGGGATATGAAAAACTGTTTTTT. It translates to CAWSYEGYEKLFF.

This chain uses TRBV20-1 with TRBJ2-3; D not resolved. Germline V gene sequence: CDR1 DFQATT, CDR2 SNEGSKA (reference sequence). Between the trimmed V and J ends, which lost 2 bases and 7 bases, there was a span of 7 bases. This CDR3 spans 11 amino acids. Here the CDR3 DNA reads TGCAGTGCTAGAACTGGGAATACGCAGTATTTT. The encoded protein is CSARTGNTQYF.

For the CDR3, the DNA is TGTGCCAGCAGTGAAGACCAGGCGCGATCTGGAAACACCATATATTTT. Translation gives CASSEDQARSGNTIYF. This chain connects TRBV2 to TRBJ1-3; D is ambiguous. The CDR3 totals 16 residues. The V gene lost 1 base and the J gene lost 1 base, with 11 bases spanning the gap. Germline V CDR1 and CDR2: SNHLY, FYNNEI. The full variable domain, with the rest looked up from reference TRBV2 and TRBJ1-3, is EPEVTQTPSHQVTQMGQEVILRCVPISNHLYFYWYRQILGQKVEFLVSFYNNEISEKSEIFDDQFSVERPDGSNFTLKIRSTKLEDSAMYFCASSEDQARSGNTIYFGEGSWLTVV.

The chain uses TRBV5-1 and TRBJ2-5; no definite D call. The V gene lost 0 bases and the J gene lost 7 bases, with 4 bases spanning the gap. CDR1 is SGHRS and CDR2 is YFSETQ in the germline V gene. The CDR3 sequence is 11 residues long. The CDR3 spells CASSLGSTQYF. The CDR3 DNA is TGCGCCAGCAGCTTGGGGTCGACCCAGTACTTC.

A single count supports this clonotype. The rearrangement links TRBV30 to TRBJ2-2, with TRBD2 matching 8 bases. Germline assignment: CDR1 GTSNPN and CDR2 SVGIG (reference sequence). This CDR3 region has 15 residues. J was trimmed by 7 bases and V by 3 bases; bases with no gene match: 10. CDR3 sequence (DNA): TGTGCCTGGAGGCGACCGGGACTAGAGATCGGGGAGCTGTTTTTT. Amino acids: CAWRRPGLEIGELFF.

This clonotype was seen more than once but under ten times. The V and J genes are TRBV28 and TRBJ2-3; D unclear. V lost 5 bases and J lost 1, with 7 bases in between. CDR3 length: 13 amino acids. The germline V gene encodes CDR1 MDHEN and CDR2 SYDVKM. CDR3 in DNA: TGTGCCAGCAGTCCTCAGGGCACAGATACGCAGTATTTT. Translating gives CASSPQGTDTQYF.

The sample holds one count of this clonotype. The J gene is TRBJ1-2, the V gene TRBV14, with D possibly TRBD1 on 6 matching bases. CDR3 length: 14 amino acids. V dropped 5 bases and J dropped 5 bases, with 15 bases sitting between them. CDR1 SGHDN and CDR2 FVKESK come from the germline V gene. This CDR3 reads CASSEDSLLYGYTF. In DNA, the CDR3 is TGTGCCAGCAGCGAGGACAGTTTATTATATGGCTACACCTTC.

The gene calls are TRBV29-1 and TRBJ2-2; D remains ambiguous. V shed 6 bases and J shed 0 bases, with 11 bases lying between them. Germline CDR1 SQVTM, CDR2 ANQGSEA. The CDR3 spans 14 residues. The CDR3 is CSVTWATNTGELFF. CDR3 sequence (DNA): TGCAGCGTCACTTGGGCTACGAACACCGGGGAGCTGTTTTTT.

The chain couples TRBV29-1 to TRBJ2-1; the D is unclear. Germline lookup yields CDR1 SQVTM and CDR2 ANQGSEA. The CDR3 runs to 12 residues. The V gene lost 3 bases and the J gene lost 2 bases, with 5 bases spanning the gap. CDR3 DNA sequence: TGCAGCGTTGACAGTACCTACAATGAGCAGTTCTTC. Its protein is CSVDSTYNEQFF.

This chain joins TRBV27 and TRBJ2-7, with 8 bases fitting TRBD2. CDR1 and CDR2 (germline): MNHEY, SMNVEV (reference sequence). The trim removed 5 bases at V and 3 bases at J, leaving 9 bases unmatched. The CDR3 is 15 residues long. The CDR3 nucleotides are TGTGCCAGCAGTCTTCTTGGTAGCGGGAACTACGAGCAGTACTTC. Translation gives CASSLLGSGNYEQYF.

The DNA for the CDR3 is TGCAGCGTTGTACCAGGGTTTAGCGTCTCCGAGCAGTACTTC. It codes for CSVVPGFSVSEQYF. The chain joins TRBV29-1 to TRBJ2-7; D tentatively fits TRBD1 or TRBD2 (5 bases each). With 4 bases removed from V and 6 bases from J, the gap between germline ends came to 19 bases. Germline CDR1 is SQVTM and CDR2 is ANQGSEA. This CDR3 has 14 residues.

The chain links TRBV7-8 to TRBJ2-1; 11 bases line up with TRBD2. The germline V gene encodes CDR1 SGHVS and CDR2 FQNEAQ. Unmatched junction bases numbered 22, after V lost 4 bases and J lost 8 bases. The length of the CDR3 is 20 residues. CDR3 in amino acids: CASSSRFETSGTSGGYEQFF. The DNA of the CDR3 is TGTGCCAGCAGCTCCCGCTTCGAGACTAGCGGGACCTCCGGTGGATATGAGCAGTTCTTC.

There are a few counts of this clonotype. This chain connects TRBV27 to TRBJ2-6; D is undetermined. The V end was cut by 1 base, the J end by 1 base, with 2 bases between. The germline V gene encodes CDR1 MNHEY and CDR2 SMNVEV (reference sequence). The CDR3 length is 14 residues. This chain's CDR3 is CASSLLSGANVLTF. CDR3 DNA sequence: TGTGCCAGCAGTTTATTGTCTGGGGCCAACGTCCTGACTTTC.

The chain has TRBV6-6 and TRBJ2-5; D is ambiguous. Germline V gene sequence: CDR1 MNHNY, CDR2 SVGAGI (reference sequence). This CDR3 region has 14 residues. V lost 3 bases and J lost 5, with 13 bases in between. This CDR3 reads CASSYQSRSETQYF. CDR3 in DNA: TGTGCCAGCAGTTATCAAAGTCGGTCGGAGACCCAGTACTTC.

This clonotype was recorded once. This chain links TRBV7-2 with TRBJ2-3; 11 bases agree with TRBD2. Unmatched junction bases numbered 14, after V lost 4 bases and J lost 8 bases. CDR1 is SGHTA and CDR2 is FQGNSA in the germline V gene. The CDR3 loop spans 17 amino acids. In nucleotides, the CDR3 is TGTGCCAGCAGCTCTAACGCCGGGACTAGCGGTGTGGGTACGCAGTATTTT. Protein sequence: CASSSNAGTSGVGTQYF.

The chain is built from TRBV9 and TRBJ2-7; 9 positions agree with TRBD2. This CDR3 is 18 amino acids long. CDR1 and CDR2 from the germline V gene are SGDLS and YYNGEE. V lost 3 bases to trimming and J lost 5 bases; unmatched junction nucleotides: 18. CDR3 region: CASSEDLAGGPGSHEQYF. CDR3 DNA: TGTGCCAGCAGCGAGGACTTGGCGGGGGGGCCTGGGAGCCACGAGCAGTACTTC.

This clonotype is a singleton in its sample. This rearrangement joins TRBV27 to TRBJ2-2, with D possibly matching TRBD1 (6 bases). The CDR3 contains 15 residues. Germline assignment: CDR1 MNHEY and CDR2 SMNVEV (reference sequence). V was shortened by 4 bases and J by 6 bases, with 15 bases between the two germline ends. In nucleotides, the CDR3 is TGTGCCAGCAGTTCCATAGGCAGGGGCGCCGGGGAGCTGTTTTTT. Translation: CASSSIGRGAGELFF.

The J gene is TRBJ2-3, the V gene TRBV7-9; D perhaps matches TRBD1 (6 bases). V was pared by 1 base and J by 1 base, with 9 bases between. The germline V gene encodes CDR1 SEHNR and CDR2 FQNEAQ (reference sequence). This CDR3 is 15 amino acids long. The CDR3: CASSLDTGRTDTQYF. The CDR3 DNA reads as TGTGCCAGCAGCTTAGATACAGGGCGCACAGATACGCAGTATTTT.

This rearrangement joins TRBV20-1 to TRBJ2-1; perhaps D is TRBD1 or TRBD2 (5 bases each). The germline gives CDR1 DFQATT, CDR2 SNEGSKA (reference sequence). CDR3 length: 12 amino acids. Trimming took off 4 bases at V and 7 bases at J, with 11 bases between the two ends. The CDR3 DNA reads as TGCAGTGCTACGGTATGGGGGAATGAGCAGTTCTTC. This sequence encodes CSATVWGNEQFF.

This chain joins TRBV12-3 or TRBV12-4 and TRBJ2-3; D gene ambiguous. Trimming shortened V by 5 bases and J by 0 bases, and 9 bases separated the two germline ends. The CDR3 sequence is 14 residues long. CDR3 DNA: TGTGCCAGCAGTATGCACACTAGCACAGATACGCAGTATTTT. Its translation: CASSMHTSTDTQYF.

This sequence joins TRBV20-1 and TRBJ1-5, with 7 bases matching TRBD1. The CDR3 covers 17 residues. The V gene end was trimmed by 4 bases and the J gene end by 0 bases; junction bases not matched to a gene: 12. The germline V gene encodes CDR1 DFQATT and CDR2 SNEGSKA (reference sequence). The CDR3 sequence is CSATRDRAIVSNQPQHF. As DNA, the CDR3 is TGCAGTGCTACCCGGGACAGAGCAATCGTTAGCAATCAGCCCCAGCATTTT.

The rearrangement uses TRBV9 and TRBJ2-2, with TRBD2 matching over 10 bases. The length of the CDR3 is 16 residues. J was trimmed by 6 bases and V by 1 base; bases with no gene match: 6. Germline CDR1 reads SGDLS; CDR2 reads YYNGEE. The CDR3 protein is CASSVSGRAEAGELFF. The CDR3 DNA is TGTGCCAGCAGCGTAAGCGGGAGGGCCGAGGCCGGGGAGCTGTTTTTT.

Here the CDR3 reads CATKIGGGNGYTF. The CDR3 DNA follows: TGTGCCACAAAGATCGGCGGGGGAAATGGCTACACCTTC. The chain has TRBV12-3 or TRBV12-4 and TRBJ1-2, with a possible D match to TRBD1 (5 bases). V shed 10 bases and J shed 6 bases, with 18 bases lying between them. This CDR3 is 13 amino acids long.

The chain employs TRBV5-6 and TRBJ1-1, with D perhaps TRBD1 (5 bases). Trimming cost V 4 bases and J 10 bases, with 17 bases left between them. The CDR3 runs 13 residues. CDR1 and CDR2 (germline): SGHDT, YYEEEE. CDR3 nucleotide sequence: TGTGCCAGCAGCCGGGAGGAGGGCAGGGCAGCTTTCTTT. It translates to CASSREEGRAAFF.